This T cell receptor beta chain was sequenced for a study of cytomegalovirus exposure and HLA in healthy donors. Broader study findings: Some V segments could not be told apart, so they were left out, TRBV6-2 and TRBV6-3 among them. Most TCR sequences showed up rarely, but some public TCRs showed up in many donors.

All donors participated as healthy donors of bone marrow. V lost 5 bases to trimming and J lost 2 bases, with 13 bases between them. This CDR3 region has 14 residues. Germline V gives CDR1 LNHDA, CDR2 SQIVND (reference sequence). In this sample, this clone turned up once. Its antigen remains unknown. Primers included in the PCR were 60 Vbeta and 13 Jbeta primers. Here immunoSEQ multiplex PCR was the method, and the copy in TCRdb shows in-frame clones only, minus some. The sample includes some 200,000 clones, over 65% of them seen just once. The gene calls are TRBV19 and TRBJ2-7; the D gene is possibly TRBD2 (6 bases). The sequence was obtained from a woman in her 30s in good health and CMV-seronegative. The sample taken for sequencing was PBMCs. CDR3 in DNA: TGTGCCAGTAGTTTCGGCGGGAACACCTACGAGCAGTACTTC. Translated, it gives CASSFGGNTYEQYF.